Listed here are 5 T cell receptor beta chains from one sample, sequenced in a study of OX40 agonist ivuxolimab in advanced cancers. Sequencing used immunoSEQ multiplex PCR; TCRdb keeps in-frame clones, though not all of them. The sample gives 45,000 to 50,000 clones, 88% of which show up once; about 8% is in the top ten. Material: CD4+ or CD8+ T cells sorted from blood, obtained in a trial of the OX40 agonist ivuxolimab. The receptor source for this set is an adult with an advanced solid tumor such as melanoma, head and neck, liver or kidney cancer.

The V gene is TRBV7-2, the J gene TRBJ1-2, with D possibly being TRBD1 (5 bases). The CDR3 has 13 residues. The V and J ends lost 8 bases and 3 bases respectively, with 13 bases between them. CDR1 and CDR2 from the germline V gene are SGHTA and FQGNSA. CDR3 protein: CASYVGEYYGYTF. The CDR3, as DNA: TGTGCCAGCTATGTGGGGGAATACTATGGCTACACCTTC.

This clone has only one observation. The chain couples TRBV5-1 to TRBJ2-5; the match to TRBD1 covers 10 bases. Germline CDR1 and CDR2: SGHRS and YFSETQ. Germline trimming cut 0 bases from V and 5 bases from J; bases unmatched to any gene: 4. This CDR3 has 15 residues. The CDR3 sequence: CASSLGDRGGETQYF. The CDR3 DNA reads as TGCGCCAGCAGCTTGGGGGACAGGGGCGGTGAGACCCAGTACTTC. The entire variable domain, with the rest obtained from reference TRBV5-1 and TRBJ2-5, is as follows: KAGVTQTPRYLIKTRGQQVTLSCSPISGHRSVSWYQQTPGQGLQFLFEYFSETQRNKGNFPGRFSGRQFSNSRSEMNVSTLELGDSALYLCASSLGDRGGETQYFGPGTRLLVL.

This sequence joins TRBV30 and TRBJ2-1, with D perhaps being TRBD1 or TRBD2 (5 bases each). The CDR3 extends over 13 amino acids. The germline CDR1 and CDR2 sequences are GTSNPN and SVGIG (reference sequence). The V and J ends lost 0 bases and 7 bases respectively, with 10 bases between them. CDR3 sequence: CAWSVGERNEQFF. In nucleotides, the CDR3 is TGTGCCTGGAGTGTGGGGGAGAGGAATGAGCAGTTCTTC.

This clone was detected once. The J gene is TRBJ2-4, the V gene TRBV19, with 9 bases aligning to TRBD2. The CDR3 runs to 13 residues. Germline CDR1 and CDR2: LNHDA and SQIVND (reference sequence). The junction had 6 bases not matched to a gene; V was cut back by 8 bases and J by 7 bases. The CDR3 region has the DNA TGTGCCAGTGCTAGCGGGATAGGGAACATTCAGTACTTC. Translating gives CASASGIGNIQYF.

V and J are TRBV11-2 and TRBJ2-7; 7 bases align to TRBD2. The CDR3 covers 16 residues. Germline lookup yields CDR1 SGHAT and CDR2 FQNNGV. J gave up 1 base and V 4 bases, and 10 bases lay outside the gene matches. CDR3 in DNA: TGTGCCAGCAGCTCCGCCCAAGCGGGGCATTCCTACGAGCAGTACTTC. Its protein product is CASSSAQAGHSYEQYF.